The sequence of this TCR beta chain was determined in a study of blood T cells in healthy people across ages. Using a J-beta primer mix together with a sample-barcoded 5' primer, a second PCR was run for about 6 to 12 cycles. TCRdb re-called the 5' RACE reads through MiXCR, storing one row per CDR3 protein. The table has about 1 million distinct CDR3 sequences, 40% to 55% seen once; the top ten hold about 19%. Germline V lookup: CDR1 SGHTA, CDR2 FQGTGA. This CDR3 contains 14 residues. V trimming: 5 bases; J trimming: 2 bases; junction bases outside the gene matches: 4. The receptor was derived from a woman in her sixties in good health. V gene TRBV7-3 combines with J gene TRBJ2-3; 7 bases align to TRBD2. The sample was blood. CDR3 residues: CASSATSFTDTQYF. In nucleotides, the CDR3 is TGTGCCAGCAGCGCGACTAGCTTCACAGATACGCAGTATTTT. Using reference TRBV7-3 and TRBJ2-3 for the parts outside the CDR3, the full variable domain is GAGVSQTPSNKVTEKGKYVELRCDPISGHTALYWYRQSLGQGPEFLIYFQGTGAADDSGLPNDRFFAVRPEGSVSTLKIQRTERGDSAVYLCASSATSFTDTQYFGPGTRLTVL.